This T cell receptor (beta chain) was recorded in a study of memory CD4+ T cells and cytomegalovirus serostatus (dated by TCRdb to about 2019). A note on the overall study: The cohort included about 33 healthy adults from Belgium, of whom 9 were CMV seropositive and roughly 25 were CMV seronegative. CD4+ memory TCRbeta repertoires of a Belgian cohort with known cytomegalovirus serostatus were sequenced in order to replicate a published TCR-based CMV serostatus classifier.

Single viable CD3+CD4+CD8-CD45RO+ cells were sorted as memory CD4+ T cells on a FACSAria II. CMV serostatus was determined using a Roche Elecsys assay that detects serum IgG against CMV pp150, pp28, p38 and p52. After the samples were thawed, total CD4+ T cells were enriched through positive selection using CD4 magnetic microbeads. Samples originated from another study that specifically interrogated the CD4+ T cell memory repertoire. Peripheral blood mononuclear cells were isolated and cryopreserved according to standard operating procedures, and serum was stored at -80 degrees C. Staining used CD3-PerCP (BW264/56), CD4-APC (RPA-T4), CD45RO-PE (UCHT1) and CD8-Pacific Orange (3B5) antibodies, with Sytox blue excluding non-viable cells. Results and caveats for the whole study, not just this receptor: Only CD4+CD45RO+ memory cells were sequenced, in contrast to the original study, which included naive and memory CD4+ and CD8+ populations. Of roughly 170 previously reported CMV-associated TCRbeta sequences, 67 appeared in the CD4+ memory repertoires, each in one to five individuals. A median bootstrapped AUC of around 0.94 with a 95% CI of 0.76-1.00 was achieved on the Belgian cohort by the original-framework classifier. CMV serostatus prediction reached a median bootstrapped AUC of about 0.95 with the original framework and just over 0.9 with a US-trained random forest. The results were interpreted as suggesting that the CMV-associated TCR signature is largely present in the CD4+ memory repertoire.

The germline V gene yields SNHLY for CDR1 and FYNNEI for CDR2. The germline V and J ends show losses of 6 bases and 10 bases respectively, and no gene match explains 8 bases of the junction. Reading from cysteine to phenylalanine, the CDR3 counts 13 amino acids. Only CDR3 DNA remains: 39 bases, in frame from the first base. The Quick-DNA Microprep Kit was used to extract genomic DNA from the sorted cells. Amplification of TCRbeta DNA was done with the immunoSEQ hsTCRbeta kit, following the protocol from the manufacturer. TCRbeta libraries were sequenced on an Illumina MiSeq instrument. The original pipeline was this. After out-of-frame sequences were removed, 2,204,828 distinct TCRbeta sequences remained, averaging about 66,813 per individual. Each individual was scored according to the count of 164 previously reported CMV-associated TCRbeta sequences and the total productive distinct TCRbeta count. A beta-binomial model was reimplemented in Python, and scikit-learn random forests with default parameters were trained on data from the US cohort. Classifier performance on the Belgian cohort was reported as the median AUC with percentile confidence intervals calculated over 10,000 bootstrap iterations. Not all clones reach the TCRdb copy of this immuneACCESS table, which keeps in-frame sequences only. Checked studies attribute under half of the gap to unresolved V genes and leave the rest unexplained. V, J and clone size were drawn from that table, and D and trimming were deduced from the DNA. For this sample there are about 61,000 clones; approximately 78% appear just once. More than 0.8% of the sample rests with the top ten.

With regard to this clone: No cognate antigen has been identified for it. It has no much larger one-base neighbor in the sample; base qualities were not kept.

The source material was memory CD4+ T cells from blood. This receptor was identified in an adult in good health and CMV-seronegative. The rearranged segments are TRBV2 and TRBJ2-1; 8 central nucleotides agree with TRBD2. The CDR3 in this case is CASRSGLGVEQFF. The nucleotide sequence reads as follows: TGTGCCAGCAGGTCGGGACTAGGGGTCGAGCAGTTCTTC. Reference TRBV2 and TRBJ2-1 proteins supply the regions before and after the CDR3; the full variable domain is: EPEVTQTPSHQVTQMGQEVILRCVPISNHLYFYWYRQILGQKVEFLVSFYNNEISEKSEIFDDQFSVERPDGSNFTLKIRSTKLEDSAMYFCASRSGLGVEQFFGPGTRLTVL.